Listed below are T cell receptor beta chains from one sample, sequenced in a study of a mutant IDH1 vaccine in newly diagnosed glioma. This table comes from immunoSEQ multiplex PCR, and its TCRdb copy is limited to in-frame clones, with some not included. Among approximately 100,000 clones listed, approximately 90% were seen once. Sequenced material: PBMCs, taken from a glioma patient treated with radiotherapy, temozolomide or both. These receptors were taken from a woman aged 45-60 years with glioma. CDR3s include the opening cysteine and the closing phenylalanine or tryptophan.

>TRBV6-5
CAISEEGGRTEAFF
>TRBV28
CASRVGGDSYEQYF
>TRBV13
CASSQMTGGYEQYF
>TRBV7-2
CASSLETGRLNTEAFF
>TRBV9
CASTRGDRSYNSPLHF
>TRBV5-4
CASSPFQGPSPYNEQFF
>TRBV6-5
CASSYAGGGGYTF
>TRBV11-2
CASSLISEQETQYF
>TRBV7-9
CASSFSGQGSEQYF
>TRBV7-9
CASSLGTGFNEQYF
>TRBV27
CASSSLQETQYF
>TRBV19
CASSIDYGGGTDTQYF
>TRBV6-6
CAISAPGQDEQYF
>TRBV7-2
CASSLGPTSTDTQYF
>TRBV4-1
CASSQGDRAEDEQYF
>TRBV5-1
CASSLSLVDEQFF
>TRBV27
CASSFGDKGGTEAFF
>TRBV18
CASSYNEMNTEAFF
>TRBV12-5
CASGWTGGHPGLAYTGELFF
>TRBV7-8
CASSPYRLAGVVTYEQYF
>TRBV19
CASSITGAMNTEAFF
>TRBV30
CAVSRSVGGPQETQYF
>TRBV28
CASSLRGGLTPLHF
>TRBV2
CASSPEGRQYF
>TRBV2
CASSEAWEREQFF
>TRBV18
CASPGLAGALNTGELFF
>TRBV7-8
CASSLGPSGIPYEQYF
>TRBV6-6
CASSTGFLDEQFF
>TRBV4-2
CASSQDRTTYTDTQYF
>TRBV9
CASSVAGSTDTQYF
>TRBV5-1
CASSDRLAGGPHNEQFF
>TRBV13
CASSLDSGRSPRRFF
>TRBV5-1
CASSLLGTGSNEKLFF
>TRBV18
CASSPMEGSYTGELFF
>TRBV29-1
CSVDPDGRSYNEQFF
>TRBV27
CASSFLAGTFTGELFF
>TRBV18
CASSVKGDTQYF
>TRBV9
CASSASHSSYNEQFF
>TRBV5-6
CASRSYGTGTYEQYF